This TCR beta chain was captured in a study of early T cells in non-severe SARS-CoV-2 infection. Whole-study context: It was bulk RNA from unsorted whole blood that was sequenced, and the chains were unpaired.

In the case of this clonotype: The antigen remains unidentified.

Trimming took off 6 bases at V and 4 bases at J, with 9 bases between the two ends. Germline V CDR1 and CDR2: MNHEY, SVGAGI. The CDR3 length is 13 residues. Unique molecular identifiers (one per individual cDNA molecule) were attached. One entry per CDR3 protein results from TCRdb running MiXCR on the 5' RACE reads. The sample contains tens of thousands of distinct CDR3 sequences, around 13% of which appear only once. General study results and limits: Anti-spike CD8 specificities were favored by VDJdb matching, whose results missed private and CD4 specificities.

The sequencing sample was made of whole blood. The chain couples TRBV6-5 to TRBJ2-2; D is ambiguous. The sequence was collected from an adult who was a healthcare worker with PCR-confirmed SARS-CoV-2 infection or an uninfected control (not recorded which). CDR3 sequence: CASSRTLTGELFF. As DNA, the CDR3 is TGTGCCAGCAGCCGGACCCTCACCGGGGAGCTGTTTTTT.